This TCR beta chain was sequenced in a study of shared clonotypes between healthy human individuals. Details on this clone: Its antigen is currently unknown.

In the original analysis: Owing to the provision of junction-only sequences devoid of quality scores by immunoSEQ, filtering differed. Generated by immunoSEQ multiplex PCR, the TCRdb table keeps only in-frame clones and is missing some. D and trimming were read from the DNA, whereas the V and J calls and clone size are those reported in that table. The data contain hundreds of thousands of clones, about 96% of them seen just once; the ten biggest clones take up 0.11%. Study-wide results and caveats: Rarefaction showed sorted-subset sequencing was incomplete despite large depth.

Germline CDR1 is MNHEY and CDR2 is SMNVEV (reference sequence). V lost 6 bases, J lost 8 bases, and 19 bases lay in between. The CDR3 loop spans 14 amino acids. Terminally differentiated effector memory CD45RA+ cells were excluded by CCR7 positive selection of CD45RO-negative cells. This TCR was sampled from a woman aged 25 to 39 in good health. The sequencing input was naive CD8+ T cells sorted from blood. This chain joins TRBV27 and TRBJ1-2; D is perhaps TRBD1 (5 bases). CDR3 nucleotides: TGTGCCAGCAGGATCGTTGGAGGGGCCTCAGGCTACACCTTC. Encoded protein: CASRIVGGASGYTF.